This TCR beta chain was observed in a study of glioma-infiltrating T cells after dendritic cell vaccination. Study-level information: Patients received autologous tumor lysate-pulsed dendritic cell vaccination between about 2002 and 2013.

Only patients with spare fresh-frozen tumor and over two years of follow-up were included. No glioblastoma patient carried an isocitrate dehydrogenase mutation. The PCR used 60 V beta and 13 J beta primers. Assay: immunoSEQ multiplex PCR; the TCRdb copy retains only in-frame clones and omits some. The table shows tens of thousands of clones, with 79% occurring only once. The germline V gene encodes CDR1 SEHNR and CDR2 FQNEAQ (reference sequence). The V and J ends lost 6 bases and 2 bases respectively, with 11 bases between them. The CDR3 consists of 13 residues. The chain links TRBV7-9 to TRBJ2-7, with D perhaps matching TRBD1 (6 bases). The receptor was derived from a human donor with glioblastoma. The source material was blood, sampled before dendritic cell vaccination. The CDR3, as DNA: TGTGCCAGCAGGCTGGGACAACCCTACGAGCAGTACTTC. Its translation is CASRLGQPYEQYF.